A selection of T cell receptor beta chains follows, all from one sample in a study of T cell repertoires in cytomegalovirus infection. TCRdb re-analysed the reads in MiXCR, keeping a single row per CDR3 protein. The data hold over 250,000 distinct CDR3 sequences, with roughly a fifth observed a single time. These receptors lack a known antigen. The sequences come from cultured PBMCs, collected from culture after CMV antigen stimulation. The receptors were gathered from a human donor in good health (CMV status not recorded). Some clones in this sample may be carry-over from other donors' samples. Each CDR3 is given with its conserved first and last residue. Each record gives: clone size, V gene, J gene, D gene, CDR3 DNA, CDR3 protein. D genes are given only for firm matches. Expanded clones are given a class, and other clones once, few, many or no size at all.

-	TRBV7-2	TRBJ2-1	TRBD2	TGTGCCAGCAGCCAGACTAGCGGGGGGTGGAATGAGCAGTTCTTC	CASSQTSGGWNEQFF
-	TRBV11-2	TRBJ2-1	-	TGTGCCAGCAGCTTAGGCCAGGGGATTTTTAATGAGCAGTTCTTC	CASSLGQGIFNEQFF
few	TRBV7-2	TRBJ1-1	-	TGTGCCAGCAGCTTAGTTGGATCTGGCAGTGTGTGGACTGAAGCTTTCTTT	CASSLVGSGSVWTEAFF
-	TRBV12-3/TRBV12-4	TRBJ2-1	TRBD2	TGTGCCAGCAGCTCAGCCGGGACTAGCGGGAGGTCTCTTCACAATGAGCAGTTCTTC	CASSSAGTSGRSLHNEQFF
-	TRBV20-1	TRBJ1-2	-	TGCAGTGCTAGAGTTCGGGAGAGTAACTATGGCTACACCTTC	CSARVRESNYGYTF
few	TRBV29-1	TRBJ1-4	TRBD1	TGCAGCGCCGCCGGGACAGGGCTTGGAAAACTGTTTTTT	CSAAGTGLGKLFF
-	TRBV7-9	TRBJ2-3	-	TGTGCCAGCAGCTTTCCAGATACGCAGTATTTT	CASSFPDTQYF
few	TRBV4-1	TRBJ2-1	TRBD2	TGCGCCAGCAGCCTAAGGACTAGCGGGGATTATGAGCAGTTCTTC	CASSLRTSGDYEQFF
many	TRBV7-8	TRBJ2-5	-	TGTGCCAGCAGCAAGAGGGAGACCCAGTACTTC	CASSKRETQYF
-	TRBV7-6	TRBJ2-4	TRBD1	TGTGCCAGCAGCGCGGGACAGGGGAGTTCCAAAAACATTCAGTACTTC	CASSAGQGSSKNIQYF
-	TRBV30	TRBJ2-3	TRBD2	TGTGCCTCGTCGACTAGCGGATCTCATACGCAGTATTTT	CASSTSGSHTQYF
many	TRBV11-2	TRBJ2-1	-	TGTGCCAGCAGCGGTGGACTTAACTCCTACAATGAGCAGTTCTTC	CASSGGLNSYNEQFF
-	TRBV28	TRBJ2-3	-	TGTGCCAGCAGTTTACGTGACAGTCCTAGCACAGATACGCAGTATTTT	CASSLRDSPSTDTQYF
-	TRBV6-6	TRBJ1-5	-	TGTGCCAGCAGTGAGGGGCCGGGCGGGGGATACCAGCCCCAGCATTTT	CASSEGPGGGYQPQHF
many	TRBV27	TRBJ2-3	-	TGTGCCAGCAGTCTAGGGGGTCCCCTCACAGATACGCAGTATTTT	CASSLGGPLTDTQYF
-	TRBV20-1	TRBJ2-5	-	TGCAGTGCTAGAGACAGGGCAGAGACCCAGTACTTC	CSARDRAETQYF
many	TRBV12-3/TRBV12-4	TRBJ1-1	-	TGTGCCAGCACCATGAACACTGAAGCTTTCTTT	CASTMNTEAFF
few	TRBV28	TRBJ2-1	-	TGTGCCAGCAGTCCCGGAGCCGCTCACAATGAGCAGTTCTTC	CASSPGAAHNEQFF
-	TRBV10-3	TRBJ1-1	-	TGTGCCATCAGTGAGTCGCGCGGCCTATCGGACACTGAAGCTTTCTTT	CAISESRGLSDTEAFF
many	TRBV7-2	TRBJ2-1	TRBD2	TGTGCCAGCAGCTTAGCAGCGGGAGGGTTTAGCTCCTACAATGAGCAGTTCTTC	CASSLAAGGFSSYNEQFF
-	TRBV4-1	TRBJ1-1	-	TGCGCCAGCAGCCAAAAGAGTAGAGCTTTCTTT	CASSQKSRAFF
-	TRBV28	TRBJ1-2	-	TGTGCCAGCAGTTTAATTGGGGTTAACTATGGCTACACCTTC	CASSLIGVNYGYTF
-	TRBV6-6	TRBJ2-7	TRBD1	TGTGCCAGCAGTTACGACAGGGCAAACGAGCAGTACTTC	CASSYDRANEQYF
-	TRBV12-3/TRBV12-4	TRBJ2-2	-	TGTGCCAGCTTACCCGGGGTTCGCATCGGGGAGCTGTTTTTT	CASLPGVRIGELFF
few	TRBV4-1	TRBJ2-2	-	TGCGCCAGCAGCCAAGGACTCCATTTGGGGAACACCGGGGAGCTGTTTTTT	CASSQGLHLGNTGELFF
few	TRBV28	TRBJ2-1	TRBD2	TGTGCCAGCAGTGAGACCCTAGCGGGAGTTCATGAGCAGTTCTTC	CASSETLAGVHEQFF
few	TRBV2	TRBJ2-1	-	TGTGCCAGCAGGGGGCCCTCCAATGAGCAGTTCTTC	CASRGPSNEQFF
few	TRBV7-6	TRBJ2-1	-	TGTGCCAGCAGCTCGGCATTGAGGGGGAGATCCTACAATGAGCAGTTCTTC	CASSSALRGRSYNEQFF
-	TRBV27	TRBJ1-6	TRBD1	TGTGCCAGCAGTCCGGGACAGGGAGGCAATTCACCCCTCCACTTT	CASSPGQGGNSPLHF
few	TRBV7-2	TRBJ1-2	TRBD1	TGTGCCAGCAGCTCGACAGGGGGCACAACGGGCTACACCTTC	CASSSTGGTTGYTF
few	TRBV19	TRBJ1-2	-	TGTGCCAGTAGTATTTTGGGGGATTGGGAAATACAGAACTATGGCTACACCTTC	CASSILGDWEIQNYGYTF
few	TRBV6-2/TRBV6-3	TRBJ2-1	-	TGTGCCAGCAGCCAGGGGATTCTGGGTGAGCAGTTCTTC	CASSQGILGEQFF
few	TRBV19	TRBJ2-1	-	TGTGCCAGTAGTATATTGGGGGCCTCCTACAATGAGCAGTTCTTC	CASSILGASYNEQFF
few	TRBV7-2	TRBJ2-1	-	TGTGCCAGCAGCCTCCTGGGCCTTCCTTTCCAGTTCTTC	CASSLLGLPFQFF
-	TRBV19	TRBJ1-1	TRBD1	TGTGCCAGTAGTATGGACGGGACAGTTGAAGCTTTCTTT	CASSMDGTVEAFF
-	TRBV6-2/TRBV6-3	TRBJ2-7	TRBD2	TGTGCCAGCAGCGGGGCGCAAAGCGGGGGCCAAGGCGAGCAGTACTTC	CASSGAQSGGQGEQYF
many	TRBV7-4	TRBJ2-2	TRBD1	TGTGCCAGCAGCACTCCCGGGACAGGGGGCGGAAACACCGGGGAGCTGTTTTTT	CASSTPGTGGGNTGELFF
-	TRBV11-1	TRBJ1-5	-	TGTGCCAGCAGCACGGGGAACAATCAGCCCCAGCATTTT	CASSTGNNQPQHF
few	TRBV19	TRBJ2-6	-	TGTGCCAGTAGTATGGTCTTTAGAGGCGGAGGGGCCAACGTCCTGACTTTC	CASSMVFRGGGANVLTF
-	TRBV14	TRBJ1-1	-	TGTGCCAGCAGCTTTTCGACTTACACTGAAGCTTTCTTT	CASSFSTYTEAFF
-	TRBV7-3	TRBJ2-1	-	TGTGCCAGCAGCTTAGACACTGGGAATGAGCAGTTCTTC	CASSLDTGNEQFF
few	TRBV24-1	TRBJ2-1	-	TGTGCCACCAGTGATTCGACTCTAGGGTTGGGTGAGCAGTTCTTC	CATSDSTLGLGEQFF
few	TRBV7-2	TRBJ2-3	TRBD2	TGTGCCAGCAGCTACGCCGGAAGCGGGACGAATACGCAGTATTTT	CASSYAGSGTNTQYF
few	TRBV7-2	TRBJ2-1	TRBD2	TGTGCCAGCAGCTTATTAGCGGGATCATTCAATGAGCAGTTCTTC	CASSLLAGSFNEQFF
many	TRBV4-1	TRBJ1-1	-	TGCGCCAGCAGCCAAGACCAGGGGACAACTGAAGCTTTCTTT	CASSQDQGTTEAFF
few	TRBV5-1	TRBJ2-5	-	TGCGCCAGCACCCCACTCGCGGGAGAGACCCAGTACTTC	CASTPLAGETQYF
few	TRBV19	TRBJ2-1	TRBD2	TGTGCCAGTAGCCATAGCGTGGGAGGGCGGCAGTTCTTC	CASSHSVGGRQFF
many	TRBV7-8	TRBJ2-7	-	TGTGCCAGCAGCAAAGACAGGTCCTACGAGCAGTACTTC	CASSKDRSYEQYF
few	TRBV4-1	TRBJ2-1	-	TGCGCCAGCAGCCAAGAGCGAGGGGAGCAAAATGAGCAGTTCTTC	CASSQERGEQNEQFF
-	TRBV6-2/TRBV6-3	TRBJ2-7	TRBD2	TGTGCCAGCCATCGAGGGACTAGCGATGACTACGAGCAGTACTTC	CASHRGTSDDYEQYF